A selection of T cell receptor beta chains follows, all from one sample in a study of cytomegalovirus exposure and HLA in healthy donors. The repertoire was sequenced with immunoSEQ multiplex PCR; TCRdb's copy has only in-frame clones and lacks some. This sample yields under 150,000 clones, of which roughly a tenth are seen a single time; 1.8% belongs to the top ten. The sequencing input was PBMCs. Receptor source: a male donor in good health and CMV-seronegative. CDR3s include the opening cysteine and the closing phenylalanine or tryptophan. A D gene is named only where the DNA matches it firmly. Some rows have no size entry. The others give once, few or many, or a class for an expanded clone.

>NA|TRBJ1-1|TRBV6-6|NA
TGTGCCAGCACCCTAGGAGGGCTGGACACTGAAGCTTTCTTT
CASTLGGLDTEAFF
>TRBD1|TRBJ2-7|TRBV7-3|few
TGTGCCAGCAGCCTCTACGGACAGGGCGAGCAGTACTTC
CASSLYGQGEQYF
>NA|TRBJ1-2|TRBV2|NA
TGTGCCAGCAATCCAGGGGCGGACTATGGCTACACCTTC
CASNPGADYGYTF
>NA|TRBJ2-1|TRBV7-2|few
TGTGCCAGCAGCTCCCGGCGGGGACGCTCCTACAATGAGCAGTTCTTC
CASSSRRGRSYNEQFF
>NA|TRBJ1-1|TRBV28|few
TGTGCCAGCAGCGACCTCGGCGGGATCTTAGATCCCTACTTCGCTTTCTTT
CASSDLGGILDPYFAFF
>NA|TRBJ2-7|TRBV9|NA
TGTGCCAGCAGCGTAGGGACAGAAGAGTACGAGCAGTACTTC
CASSVGTEEYEQYF
>TRBD2|TRBJ2-7|TRBV30|NA
TGTGCCTGGAGACTCAGGACTAGCGGGGCCTACGAGCAGTACTTC
CAWRLRTSGAYEQYF
>TRBD2|TRBJ2-1|TRBV5-6|NA
TGTGCCAGCAGCTCCCGGGGTAGCGGGAGATTCTCCTACAATGAGCAGTTCTTC
CASSSRGSGRFSYNEQFF
>NA|TRBJ2-4|TRBV27|few
TGTGCCAGCAGTCCCCTAATAATCAACAGAAACATTCAGTACTTC
CASSPLIINRNIQYF
>TRBD1|TRBJ2-1|TRBV15|NA
TGTGCCACCAGCAGAGGGGACAGGGAGTACAATGAGCAGTTCTTC
CATSRGDREYNEQFF
>NA|TRBJ2-7|TRBV6-6|NA
TGTGCCAGCAGTAGAAGCCTCTCCTACGAGCAGTACTTC
CASSRSLSYEQYF